Listed here are 20 T cell receptor beta chains from one sample, sequenced in a study of technical replicates of blood from a handful of donors. Generated by immunoSEQ multiplex PCR, the TCRdb table keeps only in-frame clones and is missing some. The sample lists 75,000 to 95,000 clones, roughly 96% occurring once. The sample taken for sequencing was T cells isolated from PBMCs. The receptors shown here come from a human donor in good health.

The chain combines TRBV4-1 with TRBJ1-4; 8 positions match TRBD1. The CDR3 totals 17 residues. CDR1 is MGHRA, CDR2 YSYEKL, per germline. J gave up 4 bases and V 4 bases, and 11 bases lay outside the gene matches. For the CDR3, the DNA is TGCGCCAGCAGCCGGATTATACAGGGGGTGAATAATGAAAAACTGTTTTTT. It translates to CASSRIIQGVNNEKLFF.

This chain joins TRBV5-4 and TRBJ1-5; tentatively, D is TRBD1 (6 bases). V dropped 4 bases and J dropped 3 bases, with 14 bases sitting between them. The CDR3 contains 15 residues. In germline, CDR1 is SGHNT, CDR2 YYREEE (reference sequence). The CDR3 is CASSLTGQLNQPQHF. CDR3 DNA sequence: TGTGCCAGCAGCCTTACCGGACAGCTCAATCAGCCCCAGCATTTT.

The chain joins TRBV6-5 to TRBJ2-1; 7 positions agree with TRBD1. CDR1 is MNHEY and CDR2 is SVGAGI in the germline V gene. V gave up 6 bases and J gave up 9 bases; unmatched junction bases: 5. This CDR3 contains 12 residues. CDR3 coding DNA: TGTGCCAGCAGAGGGGGCCGAGGTGAGCAGTTCTTC. This gives the protein CASRGGRGEQFF.

This chain joins TRBV6-1 and TRBJ2-7; a weak D match, TRBD2 (5 bases). V was shortened by 1 base and J by 2 bases, with 6 bases between the two germline ends. The CDR3 is made up of 13 amino acids. Germline values: CDR1 MNHNS, CDR2 SASEGT. CDR3 nucleotide sequence: TGTGCCAGCAGTGAAGGGGAGACCTACGAGCAGTACTTC. It translates to CASSEGETYEQYF.

The chain is built from TRBV18 and TRBJ1-4, with D uncertain. With 5 bases removed from V and 5 bases from J, the gap between germline ends came to 15 bases. Germline V CDR1 and CDR2: KGHSH, LQKENI. The CDR3 runs to 15 residues. The CDR3 DNA is TGTGCCAGCTCATCCTTCCGGGATAGGAATGAAAAACTGTTTTTT. Its protein is CASSSFRDRNEKLFF.

V gene TRBV10-3 combines with J gene TRBJ2-7; 11 bases align to TRBD2. CDR1 is ENHRY, CDR2 SYGVKD, per germline. The V and J ends lost 7 bases and 2 bases, in that order; junction bases with no gene match: 4. The CDR3 loop spans 14 amino acids. The CDR3, as DNA: TGTGCCATCAAGGGACTAGCGGAGACCTACGAGCAGTACTTC. Translation gives CAIKGLAETYEQYF.

The rearrangement uses TRBV5-1 and TRBJ2-3; D is possibly TRBD2 (5 bases). The CDR3 contains 14 residues. Germline V CDR1 and CDR2: SGHRS, YFSETQ. V gave up 4 bases and J gave up 2 bases, with 11 bases separating them. The DNA of the CDR3 is TGCGCCAGCAGCCAGCCGGGAACCACAGATACGCAGTATTTT. This encodes CASSQPGTTDTQYF.

This sequence joins TRBV5-6 and TRBJ1-3; D not certain. Germline CDR1 and CDR2: SGHDT and YYEEEE. V lost 4 bases and J lost 0, with 11 bases in between. This CDR3 spans 15 amino acids. The chain's CDR3 is CASSIGLNSGNTIYF. As DNA, the CDR3 is TGTGCCAGCAGCATAGGACTGAACTCTGGAAACACCATATATTTT.

The chain has TRBV6-8 and TRBJ2-7; the match to TRBD1 covers 9 bases. Trimming removed 6 bases from V and 5 bases from J; junction bases left unmatched: 8. CDR1 and CDR2 from the germline V gene are MNHGY and SAAAGT. The CDR3 totals 14 residues. Here the CDR3 DNA reads TGTGCCAGCAGGCAGACGACAGGGGGTCACGAGCAGTACTTC. As protein: CASRQTTGGHEQYF.

V and J are TRBV11-3 and TRBJ2-1; 10 bases map to TRBD2. CDR3 length: 15 residues. J gave up 5 bases and V 2 bases, and 3 bases lay outside the gene matches. Germline CDR1 reads SGHNT; CDR2 reads YENEEA. Written as DNA, the CDR3 is TGTGCCAGCAGCTTATCTAGCGGGGGTAACAATGAGCAGTTCTTC. Its protein product is CASSLSSGGNNEQFF.

The J gene is TRBJ2-7, the V gene TRBV29-1; D is perhaps TRBD2 (6 bases). Trimming left V 2 bases short and J 2 bases short, with 13 bases between. The CDR3 runs to 14 residues. Germline CDR1 reads SQVTM; CDR2 reads ANQGSEA. The CDR3 loop is CSVETGESTYEQYF. Written as DNA, the CDR3 is TGCAGCGTTGAAACGGGGGAGAGCACCTACGAGCAGTACTTC.

The chain couples TRBV6-5 to TRBJ2-7; perhaps TRBD2 as D (6 bases). The CDR3 covers 15 residues. V was shortened by 4 bases and J by 5 bases, with 18 bases between the two germline ends. Germline-derived CDR1 and CDR2 are MNHEY and SVGAGI. CDR3 loop: CASSLGEPGVNEQYF. The CDR3 nucleotides read TGTGCCAGCAGTTTAGGGGAACCGGGGGTTAACGAGCAGTACTTC.

The chain joins TRBV5-1 to TRBJ2-1, with D unresolved. Deletions cut 0 bases from V and 0 bases from J, with 10 bases between. The CDR3 sequence is 16 residues long. The germline CDR1 and CDR2 sequences are SGHRS and YFSETQ. CDR3 protein: CASSLGVSSSYNEQFF. For the CDR3, the DNA is TGCGCCAGCAGCTTGGGTGTAAGTAGCTCCTACAATGAGCAGTTCTTC.

The chain combines TRBV6-5 with TRBJ2-7, with 9 bases aligning to TRBD2. The CDR3 runs to 14 residues. With V trimmed by 4 bases and J by 6 bases, 7 bases remained unmatched. Germline V gene lookup returns CDR1 MNHEY and CDR2 SVGAGI. CDR3 DNA: TGTGCCAGCAGTTGGGTCGCGGGGGGGCGCGAGCAGTACTTC. This encodes CASSWVAGGREQYF.

The rearrangement uses TRBV28 and TRBJ2-7; D remains unclear. Trimming shortened V by 5 bases and J by 7 bases, and 9 bases separated the two germline ends. CDR3 size: 11 residues. Germline assignment: CDR1 MDHEN and CDR2 SYDVKM. In nucleotides, the CDR3 is TGTGCCAGCAGTCCCCAGGTGGAGCAGTACTTC. Translating it yields CASSPQVEQYF.

The table lists this clone with a few counts. The chain couples TRBV19 to TRBJ1-1; no reliable D call. Per germline, CDR1 LNHDA and CDR2 SQIVND (reference sequence). The V gene lost 10 bases and the J gene lost 10 bases, with 16 bases spanning the gap. The CDR3 is made up of 11 amino acids. Written as DNA, the CDR3 is TGTGCCACCCGGGAACAACGTAGAGCTTTCTTT. Protein sequence: CATREQRRAFF.

The V call is TRBV10-3, the J call TRBJ2-2, with 8 nucleotides matching TRBD2. In germline, CDR1 is ENHRY, CDR2 SYGVKD. J lost 4 bases, V lost 1 base, and 5 bases had no gene match. This CDR3 contains 16 residues. CDR3 nucleotides: TGTGCCATCAGTGAGTTGGTCGGGAGGGCCACCGGGGAGCTGTTTTTT. Amino acids: CAISELVGRATGELFF.

The chain links TRBV28 to TRBJ2-7; D might be TRBD2 (6 bases). This CDR3 comprises 15 residues. From germline, CDR1 is MDHEN and CDR2 SYDVKM. Trimming removed 4 bases at V and 6 bases at J, with 19 bases between. The CDR3: CASSSIGGFSSEQYF. Written as DNA, the CDR3 is TGTGCCAGCAGTTCCATTGGGGGGTTCTCTAGCGAGCAGTACTTC.

CDR3 in amino acids: CASWDRGVCTGELFF. The CDR3 bases are TGTGCCAGCTGGGACAGGGGAGTGTGCACCGGGGAGCTGTTTTTT. The J gene is TRBJ2-2, the V gene TRBV14; 10 nucleotides line up with TRBD1. CDR3 length: 15 amino acids. V dropped 8 bases and J dropped 4; count of bases not matched to a gene: 7. Germline V lookup: CDR1 SGHDN, CDR2 FVKESK.

CDR3 nucleotides: TGTGCCATCAGTGAGACAGCCTCTAATGAAAAACTGTTTTTT. This codes for CAISETASNEKLFF. V and J are TRBV10-3 and TRBJ1-4; no definite D call. V gave up 2 bases and J gave up 3 bases, with 7 bases separating them. The germline V gene encodes CDR1 ENHRY and CDR2 SYGVKD. The CDR3 is made up of 14 amino acids.